Below, one TCR beta chain is given with its context. Its specificity is unknown. No DNA is given; TCRdb re-called the 5' RACE reads and lists each CDR3 protein once. The sample totals approximately 380,000 distinct CDR3 sequences; its top ten clones hold roughly 5.2%. These data are taken from a study of T cells expressing NK-cell markers. General study points: Four donors showed these clonotypes also leading the CD3+CD56-NKG2C+ fraction. The study found dominant NKG2C+ clonotypes at roughly 1.0-8% of CD8+ T cells in about six donors.

The CDR3 length is 13 residues. In germline, CDR1 is SGHKS, CDR2 YYEKEE (reference sequence). The genes are TRBV5-5 and TRBJ2-5; absent DNA, TCRdb's TRBD1 call cannot be checked. This sequence originates from a man between 18 and 69 years old in good health. Sample: blood T cells: a sorted CD56 or NKG2C T cell subset, CD4+ or CD8+ T cells, or bulk PBMC T cells (not recorded which). CDR3 in amino acids: CASSDRGRETQYF.